These 30 T cell receptor beta chains share one sample of origin, sequenced in a study of radiation and T cells in renal cell carcinoma. Here immunoSEQ multiplex PCR was the method, and the copy in TCRdb shows in-frame clones only, minus some. The table includes 100,000 to 150,000 clones, 81% detected once. The time point: blood 2 weeks post-SBRT. Treatment reported: 15 Gy SBRT to primary tumor, nephrectomy 4 weeks later. This specimen was blood, taken from a patient whose treatment included radiotherapy and nephrectomy. The source of these receptors is a middle-aged man with renal cell carcinoma.

This clone was seen more than once but under ten times. The rearrangement uses TRBV5-5 and TRBJ1-1; D is undetermined. With 4 bases removed from V and 1 base from J, the gap between germline ends came to 8 bases. From germline, CDR1 is SGHKS and CDR2 YYEKEE (reference sequence). This CDR3 comprises 13 residues. CDR3 DNA: TGTGCCAGCAGCGTCGACTGGAACACTGAAGCTTTCTTT. This encodes CASSVDWNTEAFF.

This chain joins TRBV7-6 and TRBJ2-7; D may be TRBD1 (5 bases). Trimming stripped 4 bases from V and 3 bases from J, with 16 bases between. Germline values: CDR1 SGHVS, CDR2 FNYEAQ. The CDR3 runs to 15 residues. The CDR3, as DNA: TGTGCCAGCAGCTCCCTTAACCGAAGGGGCTACGAGCAGTACTTC. Protein sequence: CASSSLNRRGYEQYF. The full variable domain, completed using reference TRBV7-6 and TRBJ2-7, is GAGVSQSPRYKVTKRGQDVALRCDPISGHVSLYWYRQALGQGPEFLTYFNYEAQQDKSGLPNDRFSAERPEGSISTLTIQRTEQRDSAMYRCASSSLNRRGYEQYFGPGTRLTVT.

Remarks on this clone: The sample holds other DNA sequences that translate to the same CDR3. CDR3 residues: CASSLQGAQYEQYF. Here the CDR3 DNA reads TGTGCCAGCAGCTTACAGGGGGCTCAGTACGAGCAGTACTTC. The chain carries TRBV27 and TRBJ2-7, with 9 bases aligning to TRBD1. This CDR3 spans 14 amino acids. With 6 bases clipped from V and 4 bases from J, the junction kept 7 bases outside the gene matches. CDR1 is MNHEY and CDR2 is SMNVEV in the germline V gene (reference sequence).

This clone was seen a single time. The chain employs TRBV4-2 and TRBJ1-6, with D unclear. This CDR3 is 19 amino acids long. Trimming cost V 0 bases and J 3 bases, with 18 bases left between them. Germline-derived CDR1 and CDR2 are LGHNA and YNFKEQ. In DNA, the CDR3 is TGTGCCAGCAGCCAAGAAAATTACGGAGTGGGCTTCTATAATTCACCCCTCCACTTT. Residues: CASSQENYGVGFYNSPLHF.

The sample holds a few counts of this clone. The chain joins TRBV7-9 to TRBJ1-1, with D maybe TRBD1 (6 bases). V lost 5 bases, J lost 1 base, and 17 bases lay in between. Per the germline V gene, CDR1 is SEHNR and CDR2 is FQNEAQ (reference sequence). This CDR3 contains 16 residues. The chain's CDR3 is CASSHNRRTANTEAFF. CDR3 bases: TGTGCCAGCAGCCATAACCGGAGGACAGCGAACACTGAAGCTTTCTTT.

The rearrangement links TRBV4-3 to TRBJ1-2, with TRBD1 identical over 7 bases. The CDR3 length is 15 residues. Germline CDR1 LGHNA, CDR2 YSLEER. V was pared by 1 base and J by 1 base, with 3 bases of the junction left unmatched. DNA of the CDR3: TGCGCCAGCAGCCAAGCAGGGGGAGGTAACTATGGCTACACCTTC. Its translation is CASSQAGGGNYGYTF.

Notes on this clone: A read error may produce the germline difference seen at one junction end. The chain links TRBV11-2 to TRBJ2-7; 7 nucleotides match TRBD1. The CDR3 loop spans 12 amino acids. CDR1 SGHAT and CDR2 FQNNGV come from the germline V gene. DNA of the CDR3: TGTGCCAGCAGCCTAGACAGGGACGAGCAGTACTTC. It yields the protein CASSLDRDEQYF.

The chain recombines TRBV27 with TRBJ2-7, with 12 bases lining up with TRBD1. Germline values: CDR1 MNHEY, CDR2 SMNVEV (reference sequence). Unmatched junction bases numbered 9, after V lost 6 bases and J lost 9 bases. The CDR3 sequence is 14 residues long. Here the CDR3 reads CASRSGTGGAGQYF. For the CDR3, the DNA is TGTGCCAGCAGGTCCGGGACAGGGGGCGCAGGGCAGTACTTC.

The chain is built from TRBV2 and TRBJ2-2; possibly TRBD1 for D (5 bases). CDR1 and CDR2 from the germline V gene are SNHLY and FYNNEI. The CDR3 contains 15 residues. Trimming stripped 4 bases from V and 5 bases from J, with 14 bases between. The CDR3 nucleotides are TGTGCCAGCAGTGTCCGGACAATGGGGACCGGGGAGCTGTTTTTT. It encodes CASSVRTMGTGELFF.

The V gene is TRBV18, the J gene TRBJ2-5, with TRBD1 identical over 8 bases. The V and J ends lost 2 bases and 5 bases, in that order; junction bases with no gene match: 7. CDR3 length equals 15 residues. The germline V gene encodes CDR1 KGHSH and CDR2 LQKENI. The CDR3 sequence is CASSPTRGPGETQYF. Here the CDR3 DNA reads TGTGCCAGCTCACCAACCAGGGGGCCGGGGGAGACCCAGTACTTC.

This clone has just a few counts. This chain uses TRBV5-6 with TRBJ1-1, with TRBD1 matching over 10 bases. The V gene's germline CDR1 is SGHDT and CDR2 YYEEEE. There are 15 residues in the CDR3. The junction had 8 bases not matched to a gene; V was cut back by 2 bases and J by 7 bases. The CDR3 loop reads CASSFDRGRFHEAFF. CDR3 DNA: TGTGCCAGCAGCTTTGACAGGGGGCGATTCCATGAAGCTTTCTTT.

As to this clone: At one end the junction does not follow the germline gene, possibly because of a read error. The chain carries TRBV6-5 and TRBJ2-2; D gene uncertain. The CDR3 has 15 residues. Germline values: CDR1 MNHEY, CDR2 SVGAGI. CDR3 bases: TGTGCCATCAGTTTCCAGAAAAGTAACACCGGGGAGCTGTTTTTT. Its translation: CAISFQKSNTGELFF.

This clone was detected only a few times. The V gene is TRBV6-5, the J gene TRBJ2-7; no definite D call. The germline V gene encodes CDR1 MNHEY and CDR2 SVGAGI. V lost 7 bases and J 6 bases, leaving 19 bases between the germline ends. The CDR3 consists of 14 residues. The CDR3 DNA follows: TGTGCCAGCACTTCTACTCGGGCCGGGTCCGAGCAGTACTTC. Translation gives CASTSTRAGSEQYF.

The genes are TRBV4-1 and TRBJ2-7; 11 positions agree with TRBD2. CDR1 MGHRA and CDR2 YSYEKL come from the germline V gene. Losses at the gene ends were 5 bases for V and 4 bases for J; bases not matched to a gene: 10. The CDR3 has 16 residues. The CDR3 DNA reads as TGCGCCAGCAGCTTTCTTAGCGGGGGGGCTGGATACGAGCAGTACTTC. Translating gives CASSFLSGGAGYEQYF.

This chain uses TRBV2 with TRBJ2-1, with D possibly TRBD2 on 5 matching bases. This CDR3 comprises 15 residues. Looked up from germline, CDR1 is SNHLY and CDR2 is FYNNEI. V lost 4 bases and J lost 6, with 16 bases in between. CDR3 nucleotide sequence: TGTGCCAGCAGTGCCCATATGGCTGCGGGCAATGAGCAGTTCTTC. The encoded protein is CASSAHMAAGNEQFF.

This clone was recorded once. J is TRBJ2-7 and V is TRBV28; D is perhaps TRBD1 (6 bases). The CDR3 covers 13 residues. V was cut by 5 bases and J by 7 bases, with 15 bases left in between. Germline V CDR1 and CDR2: MDHEN, SYDVKM. CDR3 sequence reads: CASSGDVRGEQYF. The CDR3 DNA follows: TGTGCCAGCAGTGGGGACGTGAGGGGGGAGCAGTACTTC.

The chain couples TRBV6-1 to TRBJ1-3, with D uncertain. CDR3 length: 15 residues. The germline V gene encodes CDR1 MNHNS and CDR2 SASEGT. V was shortened by 6 bases and J by 0 bases, with 12 bases between the two germline ends. The CDR3: CASSAIPSSGNTIYF. The DNA of the CDR3 is TGTGCCAGCAGCGCGATTCCGAGCTCTGGAAACACCATATATTTT.

The chain employs TRBV11-1 and TRBJ2-3, with 7 positions matching TRBD2. Unmatched junction bases numbered 6, after V lost 4 bases and J lost 2 bases. Germline-derived CDR1 and CDR2 are SGHAT and FQDESV (reference sequence). CDR3 length: 15 residues. CDR3 region: CASSWRGRNTDTQYF. In DNA form, the CDR3 reads TGTGCCAGCAGCTGGCGGGGGAGAAACACAGATACGCAGTATTTT.

The chain couples TRBV6-6 to TRBJ2-2; D perhaps matches TRBD1 (6 bases). V was cut by 7 bases and J by 4 bases, with 16 bases left in between. The CDR3 consists of 15 residues. Germline V lookup: CDR1 MNHNY, CDR2 SVGAGI (reference sequence). The CDR3 is CASKGIGGRTGELFF. For the CDR3, the DNA is TGTGCCAGCAAGGGAATAGGGGGTCGCACCGGGGAGCTGTTTTTT.

This chain joins TRBV5-1 and TRBJ2-1; 10 bases match TRBD2. The CDR3 extends over 15 amino acids. V lost 5 bases, J lost 6 bases, and 8 bases stayed unmatched. CDR1 is SGHRS, CDR2 YFSETQ, per germline. As DNA, the CDR3 is TGCGCCAGCAGGCAAGCGGGAGGGCCGAGCAATGAGCAGTTCTTC. Protein sequence: CASRQAGGPSNEQFF.

This clone has a handful of counts. The chain joins TRBV6-6 to TRBJ1-3, with D possibly being TRBD1 (6 bases). Trimming took off 4 bases at V and 4 bases at J, with 14 bases between the two ends. This CDR3 contains 15 residues. Looked up from germline, CDR1 is MNHNY and CDR2 is SVGAGI (reference sequence). The CDR3 region is CASSLNRVRGNTIYF. The CDR3 coding sequence is TGTGCCAGCAGTTTAAACAGGGTTCGCGGAAACACCATATATTTT.

This clone has more than one count but fewer than ten. The chain has TRBV6-5 and TRBJ2-7; possibly TRBD1 or TRBD2 for D (6 bases each). CDR3 size: 14 residues. V gave up 0 bases and J gave up 2 bases, with 8 bases separating them. Per the germline V gene, CDR1 is MNHEY and CDR2 is SVGAGI. The CDR3 loop reads CASSYSRGPYEQYF. CDR3 coding DNA: TGTGCCAGCAGTTACTCCCGGGGGCCCTACGAGCAGTACTTC.

The V call is TRBV9, the J call TRBJ1-2, with a tentative D call TRBD1 (5 bases). Trimming removed 0 bases from V and 4 bases from J, with 13 bases in between. The germline V gene encodes CDR1 SGDLS and CDR2 YYNGEE. The CDR3 is 15 residues long. The CDR3 DNA is TGTGCCAGCAGCGTAGGAACTGGGGGAGGCTATGGCTACACCTTC. The encoded protein is CASSVGTGGGYGYTF.

The V and J genes are TRBV2 and TRBJ2-7; 7 nucleotides agree with TRBD1. J lost 0 bases, V lost 3 bases, and 5 bases had no gene match. The CDR3 has 15 residues. Germline V lookup: CDR1 SNHLY, CDR2 FYNNEI. The CDR3 nucleotides are TGTGCCAGCAGTGATTTGGGACAGAGCTCCTACGAGCAGTACTTC. Protein product: CASSDLGQSSYEQYF.

J is TRBJ1-2 and V is TRBV6-4; TRBD1 matches at 8 bases. CDR3 size: 20 residues. Trimming took 10 bases from V and 5 from J; bases not matched to a gene: 30. CDR1 is MRHNA, CDR2 SNTAGT, per germline. DNA for the CDR3: TGTGCCACCTACACTCCCAGGGGGCTAACACCGGGGATCAGACGATATGGCTACACCTTC. Its translation is CATYTPRGLTPGIRRYGYTF.

The rearrangement uses TRBV11-1 and TRBJ2-5; D may be TRBD2 (7 bases). This CDR3 contains 16 residues. Trimming stripped 5 bases from V and 5 bases from J, with 21 bases between. Germline values: CDR1 SGHAT, CDR2 FQDESV (reference sequence). As DNA, the CDR3 is TGTGCCAGCAGCCAGAACGGGGGGCGCTTGAGGGAGACCCAGTACTTC. Encoded protein: CASSQNGGRLRETQYF. The whole variable domain, remainder taken from reference TRBV11-1 and TRBJ2-5, is EAEVAQSPRYKITEKSQAVAFWCDPISGHATLYWYRQILGQGPELLVQFQDESVVDDSQLPKDRFSAERLKGVDSTLKIQPAELGDSAMYLCASSQNGGRLRETQYFGPGTRLLVL.

The V gene is TRBV10-1, the J gene TRBJ2-1; a possible D gene is TRBD2 (6 bases). Germline CDR1 WNHNN, CDR2 SYGVQD (reference sequence). This CDR3 region has 13 residues. Trimming removed 6 bases from V and 5 bases from J, with 11 bases in between. CDR3 sequence (DNA): TGCGCCAGCAGCCCGGGACTGAACAATGAGCAGTTCTTC. Translated: CASSPGLNNEQFF.

This clone was found once. This chain links TRBV10-3 with TRBJ2-3, with 8 bases that match TRBD2. J was trimmed by 2 bases and V by 4 bases; bases with no gene match: 11. From germline, CDR1 is ENHRY and CDR2 SYGVKD. This CDR3 has 17 residues. CDR3 sequence: CAISGTGGRQNTDTQYF. CDR3 nucleotide sequence: TGTGCCATCAGTGGGACTGGCGGGAGGCAAAACACAGATACGCAGTATTTT.

The rearrangement joins TRBV30 to TRBJ1-4, with TRBD1 matching over 8 bases. V was clipped by 1 base and J by 15 bases; unmatched bases: 7. Germline assignment: CDR1 GTSNPN and CDR2 SVGIG (reference sequence). The CDR3 is 12 residues long. CDR3 coding DNA: TGTGCCTGGAGTGAAACCTGGACAGGGTTGTTTTTT. This sequence encodes CAWSETWTGLFF.

This clone was seen only a few times. The rearrangement uses TRBV7-6 and TRBJ2-1; TRBD2 matches 7 bases. CDR3 size: 13 residues. Germline lookup yields CDR1 SGHVS and CDR2 FNYEAQ. V was clipped by 5 bases and J by 5 bases; unmatched bases: 3. This CDR3 is CASSRAGHNEQFF. DNA for the CDR3: TGTGCCAGCAGCCGAGCGGGGCACAATGAGCAGTTCTTC.